The 28 T cell receptor beta chains in this list originate from one sample, sequenced in a study of cytomegalovirus exposure and HLA in healthy donors. Use of 60 Vbeta and 13 Jbeta primers characterized the PCR. TCRdb keeps only in-frame clones here, not all; method: immunoSEQ multiplex PCR. The sample shows some 270,000 clones, roughly 91% of them seen only once. Sequenced: PBMCs. The receptors stem from a girl aged 2 to 9 in good health and CMV-seronegative.

V gene TRBV15 combines with J gene TRBJ2-7, with 10 nucleotides matching TRBD1. Germline V gene lookup returns CDR1 LNHNV and CDR2 YYDKDF (reference sequence). V lost 3 bases to trimming and J lost 3 bases; unmatched junction nucleotides: 5. There are 15 residues in the CDR3. In DNA, the CDR3 is TGTGCCACCAGCAGCCCCCGGGACAGGGGCTACGAGCAGTACTTC. The encoded protein is CATSSPRDRGYEQYF.

The chain is built from TRBV7-6 and TRBJ2-7, with a weak D call TRBD2 (7 bases). Germline CDR1 reads SGHVS; CDR2 reads FNYEAQ. The CDR3 runs to 15 residues. Trimming took 5 bases from V and 5 from J, leaving 19 bases between them. CDR3 amino acids: CASSDSGDRGDEQYF. The DNA of the CDR3 is TGTGCCAGCAGCGATTCAGGGGACCGGGGGGACGAGCAGTACTTC.

V and J are TRBV6-1 and TRBJ2-5; no clear D gene. The J call may be incorrect, as the DNA end agrees better with TRBJ2-7. The germline V gene has CDR1 MNHNS and CDR2 SASEGT. This CDR3 region has 14 residues. CDR3 nucleotide sequence: TGTGCCAGCAGTGTAAGACACCTTGCCTACGAGCAGTACTTC. Translation: CASSVRHLAYEQYF.

The V and J genes are TRBV18 and TRBJ2-7; possibly TRBD2 for D (5 bases). V lost 2 bases, J lost 11 bases, and 13 bases lay in between. CDR3 length: 12 residues. Germline V gives CDR1 KGHSH, CDR2 LQKENI. The CDR3, as DNA: TGTGCCAGCTCACCAGTGCCGGGAAGGGAGTACTTC. This sequence encodes CASSPVPGREYF. The full variable domain, completed using reference TRBV18 and TRBJ2-7, is NAGVMQNPRHLVRRRGQEARLRCSPMKGHSHVYWYRQLPEEGLKFMVYLQKENIIDESGMPKERFSAEFPKEGPSILRIQQVVRGDSAAYFCASSPVPGREYFGPGTRLTVT.

This sequence joins TRBV9 and TRBJ2-3, with 9 bases fitting TRBD2. Trimming took 3 bases from V and 5 from J; bases not matched to a gene: 19. CDR3 length: 19 residues. Germline lookup yields CDR1 SGDLS and CDR2 YYNGEE. The CDR3 region has the DNA TGTGCCAGCAGCGCTTATTCTGGGGGGCGGGGGGGCGCGTTAGATACGCAGTATTTT. Its translation: CASSAYSGGRGGALDTQYF.

This chain joins TRBV6-5 and TRBJ2-1; D gene uncertain. V was trimmed by 4 bases and J by 10 bases, leaving 8 bases between them. Germline CDR1 is MNHEY and CDR2 is SVGAGI. The length of the CDR3 is 11 residues. CDR3 region: CASSSLGEQFF. As DNA, the CDR3 is TGTGCCAGCAGTTCCCTCGGGGAGCAGTTCTTC.

The chain joins TRBV6-5 to TRBJ1-1; unclear D gene. The ends were cut back, 0 bases at V and 5 bases at J, with 7 bases in the middle. The CDR3 runs 13 residues. The germline V gene has CDR1 MNHEY and CDR2 SVGAGI. The CDR3 coding sequence is TGTGCCAGCAGTTACTCTTTCCAGACTGAAGCTTTCTTT. Its protein product is CASSYSFQTEAFF.

This clone was seen once. This chain's CDR3 is CASSPRGGGNQPQHF. CDR3 sequence (DNA): TGTGCCAGCAGCCCTCGGGGGGGCGGCAATCAGCCCCAGCATTTT. The V and J genes are TRBV5-6 and TRBJ1-5; D perhaps matches TRBD1 (6 bases). CDR3 length: 15 residues. V was trimmed by 4 bases and J by 2 bases, leaving 13 bases between them. Looked up from germline, CDR1 is SGHDT and CDR2 is YYEEEE.

The V call is TRBV14, the J call TRBJ1-5; TRBD1 aligns across 7 bases. The CDR3 sequence is 14 residues long. From germline, CDR1 is SGHDN and CDR2 FVKESK. Trimming at V came to 1 base and at J to 6 bases, leaving 3 bases not matched to a gene. The CDR3 coding sequence is TGTGCCAGCAGCCAAGTAGGGGGCGGTCAGCCCCAGCATTTT. Protein sequence: CASSQVGGGQPQHF.

CDR3 in amino acids: CASRIKGDRQETQYF. CDR3 DNA sequence: TGTGCCAGCAGAATAAAAGGGGACAGACAAGAGACCCAGTACTTC. J is TRBJ2-5 and V is TRBV7-2, with 7 bases fitting TRBD1. This CDR3 is 15 amino acids long. CDR1 SGHTA and CDR2 FQGNSA come from the germline V gene. Trimming removed 6 bases from V and 2 bases from J; junction bases left unmatched: 9.

This clone was observed a few times. The CDR3 nucleotides are TGTGCCAGCAGTTGGGGAGGGACCTATGGCTACACCTTC. It specifies CASSWGGTYGYTF. This chain joins TRBV25-1 and TRBJ1-2; D may be TRBD1 (5 bases). The CDR3 loop spans 13 amino acids. The V end lost 5 bases, the J end lost 4 bases, and 11 bases lay between the germline ends. CDR1 is MGHDK and CDR2 is SYGVNS in the germline V gene.

This clone was counted once. This chain links TRBV6-5 with TRBJ1-1; 7 bases are a match to TRBD1. V lost 0 bases, J lost 1 base, and 5 bases stayed unmatched. The CDR3 loop spans 16 amino acids. Looked up from germline, CDR1 is MNHEY and CDR2 is SVGAGI. Here the CDR3 DNA reads TGTGCCAGCAGTTACTCATTAGGGGGCTCGAACACTGAAGCTTTCTTT. Translation: CASSYSLGGSNTEAFF.

The gene calls are TRBV30 and TRBJ1-6; 8 bases align to TRBD1. The CDR3 extends over 14 amino acids. CDR1 GTSNPN and CDR2 SVGIG come from the germline V gene (reference sequence). The trim removed 4 bases at V and 4 bases at J, leaving 3 bases unmatched. The CDR3 DNA reads TGTGCCTGGACCCGACAGGGGTATAATTCACCCCTCCACTTT. As protein: CAWTRQGYNSPLHF.

This clone was seen once. The chain combines TRBV6-5 with TRBJ1-1; maybe TRBD1 (5 bases). The CDR3 has 14 amino acids. V was trimmed by 3 bases and J by 4 bases, leaving 12 bases between them. Germline CDR1 and CDR2: MNHEY and SVGAGI. The CDR3 protein is CASSYVVGGTEAFF. In DNA, the CDR3 is TGTGCCAGCAGTTATGTGGTCGGGGGCACTGAAGCTTTCTTT.

This clone is a singleton in its sample. J is TRBJ1-4 and V is TRBV29-1; tentative D call: TRBD1 (5 bases). V was trimmed by 4 bases and J by 8 bases, leaving 11 bases between them. CDR1 and CDR2 (germline): SQVTM, ANQGSEA. The CDR3 is made up of 12 amino acids. The chain's CDR3 is CSVGGVGEKLFF. CDR3 DNA sequence: TGCAGCGTTGGGGGGGTTGGGGAAAAACTGTTTTTT.

The rearrangement uses TRBV18 and TRBJ1-5, with 9 positions matching TRBD1. Trimming took 6 bases from V and 7 from J; bases not matched to a gene: 4. Germline CDR1 and CDR2: KGHSH and LQKENI. This CDR3 spans 13 amino acids. CDR3 residues: CASSRDRDQPQHF. The CDR3 bases are TGTGCCAGCTCCCGGGACAGGGACCAGCCCCAGCATTTT.

The chain uses TRBV7-9 and TRBJ1-1; no firm D call. This CDR3 is built from 12 residues. V dropped 2 bases and J dropped 1 base, with 2 bases sitting between them. CDR1 SEHNR and CDR2 FQNEAQ come from the germline V gene (reference sequence). The DNA for the CDR3 is TGTGCCAGCAGCTTACAGAACACTGAAGCTTTCTTT. The encoded protein is CASSLQNTEAFF.

The V gene is TRBV27, the J gene TRBJ1-2; weak D call: TRBD1 (6 bases). CDR1 is MNHEY and CDR2 is SMNVEV in the germline V gene (reference sequence). There are 16 residues in the CDR3. V dropped 3 bases and J dropped 4 bases, with 18 bases sitting between them. The CDR3 sequence: CASSFARGAGIYGYTF. CDR3 nucleotide sequence: TGTGCCAGCAGTTTCGCCCGGGGGGCAGGGATCTATGGCTACACCTTC.

V is TRBV29-1 and J is TRBJ1-4; no definite D call. Germline values: CDR1 SQVTM, CDR2 ANQGSEA. Trimming removed 6 bases at V and 1 base at J, with 9 bases between. CDR3 size: 13 residues. The CDR3 DNA is TGCAGCGTAGAGACGGGAACTAATGAAAAACTGTTTTTT. Translated: CSVETGTNEKLFF.

The DNA of the CDR3 is TGTGCCAGCAGTGTGTCGGACAGGGGGTTTAATGAGCAGTTCTTC. Translating gives CASSVSDRGFNEQFF. The rearrangement joins TRBV2 to TRBJ2-1; TRBD1 matches 10 bases. Looked up from germline, CDR1 is SNHLY and CDR2 is FYNNEI. The J segment lost 7 bases and the V segment lost 4 bases, leaving 7 bases of the junction unmatched. This CDR3 comprises 15 residues. Variable domain in full (rest from reference TRBV2 and TRBJ2-1): EPEVTQTPSHQVTQMGQEVILRCVPISNHLYFYWYRQILGQKVEFLVSFYNNEISEKSEIFDDQFSVERPDGSNFTLKIRSTKLEDSAMYFCASSVSDRGFNEQFFGPGTRLTVL.

The chain joins TRBV18 to TRBJ1-6; 8 bases line up with TRBD1. The CDR3 contains 16 residues. The V gene end was trimmed by 1 base and the J gene end by 9 bases; junction bases not matched to a gene: 8. Germline CDR1 KGHSH, CDR2 LQKENI. The CDR3 loop reads CASSPLGQGISSPLHF. The CDR3 DNA is TGTGCCAGCTCACCACTAGGACAGGGTATCAGTTCACCCCTCCACTTT.

This rearrangement joins TRBV5-1 to TRBJ2-5; 10 bases are shared with TRBD1. The CDR3 extends over 15 amino acids. V lost 4 bases, J lost 4 bases, and 7 bases stayed unmatched. Germline assignment: CDR1 SGHRS and CDR2 YFSETQ. This CDR3 is CASSLRTGGVETQYF. In DNA, the CDR3 is TGCGCCAGCAGCCTCCGGACAGGGGGGGTAGAGACCCAGTACTTC.

The rearrangement joins TRBV5-1 to TRBJ1-5; 9 bases are shared with TRBD1. The CDR3 spans 18 residues. The V gene end was trimmed by 1 base and the J gene end by 0 bases; junction bases not matched to a gene: 8. Germline V gene data show CDR1 as SGHRS and CDR2 as YFSETQ. The CDR3 DNA reads TGCGCCAGCAGCTTGTGGACAGGGGACTTATATAGCAATCAGCCCCAGCATTTT. This codes for CASSLWTGDLYSNQPQHF.

The chain carries TRBV6-4 and TRBJ2-7, with TRBD2 identical over 9 bases. This CDR3 contains 14 residues. V was pared by 5 bases and J by 5 bases, with 7 bases of the junction left unmatched. From germline, CDR1 is MRHNA and CDR2 SNTAGT. As DNA, the CDR3 is TGTGCCAGCAGTCTTCTAGCGGGGTCCGACGAGCAGTACTTC. It yields the protein CASSLLAGSDEQYF.

The chain links TRBV13 to TRBJ2-4; D is possibly TRBD1 (6 bases). The V and J ends lost 5 bases and 2 bases respectively, with 13 bases between them. The germline gives CDR1 PRHDT, CDR2 FYEKMQ (reference sequence). The CDR3 has 15 residues. The CDR3 nucleotides are TGTGCCAGCAGCAATACAGGGATCTCCAAAAACATTCAGTACTTC. Its protein product is CASSNTGISKNIQYF.

V gene TRBV5-1 combines with J gene TRBJ2-7; maybe TRBD1 (6 bases). CDR3 size: 13 residues. CDR1 and CDR2 (germline): SGHRS, YFSETQ. V gave up 5 bases and J gave up 2 bases, with 11 bases separating them. The CDR3 here is CASSAGAPYEQYF. The CDR3 coding sequence is TGCGCCAGCAGTGCAGGGGCGCCCTACGAGCAGTACTTC.

J is TRBJ2-2 and V is TRBV6-4, with 7 bases fitting TRBD2. There are 14 residues in the CDR3. V trimming: 4 bases; J trimming: 4 bases; junction bases outside the gene matches: 3. Per germline, CDR1 MRHNA and CDR2 SNTAGT. The CDR3 loop is CASSGSGTTGELFF. CDR3 nucleotide sequence: TGTGCCAGCAGTGGGAGCGGGACCACCGGGGAGCTGTTTTTT.

The rearrangement uses TRBV5-4 and TRBJ1-2, with no clear D. Looked up from germline, CDR1 is SGHNT and CDR2 is YYREEE (reference sequence). This CDR3 is 15 amino acids long. Trimming took off 0 bases at V and 0 bases at J, with 9 bases between the two ends. The CDR3 reads CASSLERNSNYGYTF. CDR3 sequence (DNA): TGTGCCAGCAGCTTGGAGCGGAATTCTAACTATGGCTACACCTTC.